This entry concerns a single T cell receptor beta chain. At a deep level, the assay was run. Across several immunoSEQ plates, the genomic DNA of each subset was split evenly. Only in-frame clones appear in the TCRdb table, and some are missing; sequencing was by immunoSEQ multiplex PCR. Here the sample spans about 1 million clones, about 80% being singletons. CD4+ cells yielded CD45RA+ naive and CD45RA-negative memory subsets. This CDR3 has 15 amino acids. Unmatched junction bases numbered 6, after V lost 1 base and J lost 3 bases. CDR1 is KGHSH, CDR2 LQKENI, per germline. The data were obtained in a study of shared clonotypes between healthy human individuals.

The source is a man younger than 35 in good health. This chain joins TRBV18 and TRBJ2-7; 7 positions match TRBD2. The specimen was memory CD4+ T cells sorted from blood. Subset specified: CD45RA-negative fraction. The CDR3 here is CASSPLNSGLYEQYF. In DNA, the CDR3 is TGTGCCAGCTCACCACTAAATAGCGGGCTCTACGAGCAGTACTTC.